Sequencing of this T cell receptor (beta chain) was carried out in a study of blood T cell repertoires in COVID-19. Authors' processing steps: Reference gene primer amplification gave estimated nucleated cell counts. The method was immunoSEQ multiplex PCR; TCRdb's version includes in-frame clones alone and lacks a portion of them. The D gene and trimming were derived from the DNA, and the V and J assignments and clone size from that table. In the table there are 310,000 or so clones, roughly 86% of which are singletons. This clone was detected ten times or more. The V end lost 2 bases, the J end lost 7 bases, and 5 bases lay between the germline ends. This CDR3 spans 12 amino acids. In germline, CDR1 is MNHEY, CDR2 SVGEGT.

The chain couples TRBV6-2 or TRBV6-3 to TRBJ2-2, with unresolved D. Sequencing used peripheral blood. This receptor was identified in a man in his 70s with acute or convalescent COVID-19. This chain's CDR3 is CASSYPGGELFF. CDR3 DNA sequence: TGTGCCAGCAGTTACCCGGGCGGGGAGCTGTTTTTT.